What follows are 10 T cell receptor beta chains derived from one specimen sequenced in a study of T-cell memory formation after mild COVID-19. TCRdb reanalysed the 5' RACE reads using MiXCR and keeps one entry per CDR3 protein. The table shows more than 300,000 distinct CDR3 sequences, with approximately 15% occurring only once. Sequencing was carried out using PBMCs or a T cell subset sorted from them (not recorded which). These receptors were obtained from a man aged 18 to 29 who had mild COVID-19 (a few samples of this study predate the infection). Cell type and time point are not known.

This clonotype came up a few times. This chain joins TRBV5-1 and TRBJ1-1; D is possibly TRBD1 (5 bases). CDR3 length: 14 residues. Germline V gene data show CDR1 as SGHRS and CDR2 as YFSETQ. Trimming took 6 bases from V and 4 from J, leaving 16 bases between them. CDR3 amino acids: CASNWTPGGTEAFF. The CDR3 DNA reads TGCGCCAGCAACTGGACACCGGGAGGCACTGAAGCTTTCTTT. Drawing the rest from reference TRBV5-1 and TRBJ1-1, the complete variable domain is KAGVTQTPRYLIKTRGQQVTLSCSPISGHRSVSWYQQTPGQGLQFLFEYFSETQRNKGNFPGRFSGRQFSNSRSEMNVSTLELGDSALYLCASNWTPGGTEAFFGQGTRLTVV.

V is TRBV11-2 and J is TRBJ2-1; D perhaps matches TRBD2 (5 bases). There are 14 residues in the CDR3. The V end was cut by 3 bases, the J end by 8 bases, with 14 bases between. Germline loops: CDR1 SGHAT, CDR2 FQNNGV. The CDR3: CASSFFTGSDEQFF. The DNA for the CDR3 is TGTGCCAGCAGCTTTTTCACGGGAAGCGATGAGCAGTTCTTC.

The chain is built from TRBV12-3 or TRBV12-4 and TRBJ1-1; possible D gene TRBD1, 5 bases. V was pared by 7 bases and J by 7 bases, with 13 bases between. This CDR3 comprises 12 residues. The CDR3, as DNA: TGTGCCAGCATAGCGTCCGGGGGTGAAGCTTTCTTT. It codes for CASIASGGEAFF.

This clonotype appeared a few times. This chain joins TRBV5-6 and TRBJ2-3, with TRBD1 matching over 9 bases. J was trimmed by 1 base and V by 1 base; bases with no gene match: 1. CDR1 and CDR2 (germline): SGHDT, YYEEEE. The CDR3 spans 15 residues. CDR3 DNA: TGTGCCAGCAGCTTGTGGACAGGGGGCACAGATACGCAGTATTTT. Translating gives CASSLWTGGTDTQYF.

The chain uses TRBV7-9 and TRBJ1-2, with 7 bases fitting TRBD1. The V gene's germline CDR1 is SEHNR and CDR2 FQNEAQ (reference sequence). This CDR3 contains 14 residues. Trimming at V came to 7 bases and at J to 3 bases, leaving 8 bases not matched to a gene. The CDR3 is CASTQFTGDYGYTF. For the CDR3, the DNA is TGTGCCAGCACCCAGTTCACAGGGGACTATGGCTACACCTTC.

The chain joins TRBV6-2 or TRBV6-3 to TRBJ2-1; D may be TRBD1 or TRBD2 (5 bases each). The germline V gene encodes CDR1 MNHEY and CDR2 SVGEGT. The CDR3 contains 16 residues. V lost 5 bases and J 6 bases, leaving 20 bases between the germline ends. In nucleotides, the CDR3 is TGTGCCAGCAGTACCCCGGGGCAGCGGTTCTTCAATGAGCAGTTCTTC. This codes for CASSTPGQRFFNEQFF.

The table lists this clonotype with a few counts. The J gene is TRBJ1-5, the V gene TRBV13; 7 bases align to TRBD1. Germline V gene sequence: CDR1 PRHDT, CDR2 FYEKMQ (reference sequence). The CDR3 is made up of 14 amino acids. Trimming took 2 bases from V and 6 from J; bases not matched to a gene: 4. The chain's CDR3 is CASSLRQGGQPQHF. The CDR3 DNA reads TGTGCCAGCAGCTTACGACAGGGTGGTCAGCCCCAGCATTTT.

There are a few counts of this clonotype. The genes are TRBV6-4 and TRBJ2-3; 8 positions agree with TRBD1. Trimming took 0 bases from V and 3 from J; bases not matched to a gene: 2. Germline assignment: CDR1 MRHNA and CDR2 SNTAGT. The CDR3 is 15 residues long. In DNA form, the CDR3 reads TGTGCCAGCAGTGACTCTCAGGGGGCAACAGATACGCAGTATTTT. As protein: CASSDSQGATDTQYF.

This chain uses TRBV10-3 with TRBJ2-2; D call uncertain. This CDR3 comprises 13 residues. V lost 7 bases and J 7 bases, leaving 13 bases between the germline ends. Germline V gene sequence: CDR1 ENHRY, CDR2 SYGVKD. The DNA for the CDR3 is TGTGCCATCACGGCAATGGTGGACGGGGAGCTGTTTTTT. It codes for CAITAMVDGELFF.

The chain is built from TRBV7-3 and TRBJ1-2; TRBD1 agrees at 10 bases. CDR1 is SGHTA, CDR2 FQGTGA, per germline. There are 15 residues in the CDR3. V lost 5 bases, J lost 4 bases, and 7 bases stayed unmatched. The CDR3 sequence is CASSPGQGTVYGYTF. The CDR3 nucleotides are TGTGCCAGCAGCCCGGGACAGGGGACAGTCTATGGCTACACCTTC.